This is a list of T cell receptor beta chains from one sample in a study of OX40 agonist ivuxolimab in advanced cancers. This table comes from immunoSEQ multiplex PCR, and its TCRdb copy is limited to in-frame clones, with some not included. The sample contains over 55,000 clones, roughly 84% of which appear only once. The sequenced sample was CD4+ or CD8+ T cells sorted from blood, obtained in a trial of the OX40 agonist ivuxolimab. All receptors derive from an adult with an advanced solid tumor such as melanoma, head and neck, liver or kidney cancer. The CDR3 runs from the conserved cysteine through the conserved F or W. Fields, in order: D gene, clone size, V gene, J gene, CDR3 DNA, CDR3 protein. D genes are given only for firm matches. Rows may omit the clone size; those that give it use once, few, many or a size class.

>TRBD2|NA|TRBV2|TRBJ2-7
TGTGCCAGCAGCAGACTAGCGGGCCTCTACGAGCAGTACTTC
CASSRLAGLYEQYF
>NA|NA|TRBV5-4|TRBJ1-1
TGTGCCAGCAGCTCGGCCCCGAACACTGAAGCTTTCTTT
CASSSAPNTEAFF
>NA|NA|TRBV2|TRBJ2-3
TGTGCCAGCAGTCCCGGGGGATCCACAGATACGCAGTATTTT
CASSPGGSTDTQYF
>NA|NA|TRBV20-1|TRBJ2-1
TGCAGTGTCGGGCGATACGGTGAGCAGTTCTTC
CSVGRYGEQFF
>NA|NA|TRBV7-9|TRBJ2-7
TGTGCCAGCAGGTTGCTGATGAGAGACGAGCAGTACTTC
CASRLLMRDEQYF
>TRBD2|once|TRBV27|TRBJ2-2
TGTGCCAGCAGGAGAACCGGGACTACTAACACCGGGGAGCTGTTTTTT
CASRRTGTTNTGELFF
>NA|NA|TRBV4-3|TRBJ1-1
TGCGCCAGCAGCCAATCAGGGGTGCCTGAAGCTTTCTTT
CASSQSGVPEAFF
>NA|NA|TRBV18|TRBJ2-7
TGTGCCAGCTCACCACTAGGACAGAGCTCCTACGAGCAGTACTTC
CASSPLGQSSYEQYF
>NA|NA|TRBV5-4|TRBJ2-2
TGTGCCAGCAGCCGAGGAGGTACCGGGAGTGGCGGGGAGCTGTTTTTT
CASSRGGTGSGGELFF
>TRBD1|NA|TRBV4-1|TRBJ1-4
TGCGCCAGCAGGGACAGGGGGGGTACTAATGAAAAACTGTTTTTT
CASRDRGGTNEKLFF
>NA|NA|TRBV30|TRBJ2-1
TGTGCCTGGACAGGGAGGACTTACAATGAGCAGTTCTTC
CAWTGRTYNEQFF
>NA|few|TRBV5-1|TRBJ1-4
TGCGCCAGCAGCTTGGGGCAGCCCTCGGATGAAAAACTGTTTTTT
CASSLGQPSDEKLFF
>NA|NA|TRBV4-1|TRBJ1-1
TGCGCCAGCAGCCAAGAAGGGAGGAACACTGAAGCTTTCTTT
CASSQEGRNTEAFF
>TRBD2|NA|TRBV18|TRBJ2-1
TGTGCCAGCTCACCCCCCGGTGAACTAGCGGGAGGTCGGTACAATGAGCAGTTCTTC
CASSPPGELAGGRYNEQFF
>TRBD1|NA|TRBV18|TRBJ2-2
TGTGCCAGCTCGTCTGACAGGGGGGCGATCACCGGGGAGCTGTTTTTT
CASSSDRGAITGELFF
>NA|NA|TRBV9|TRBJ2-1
TGTGCCAGCACCTACAGGGATTCCTACAATGAGCAGTTCTTC
CASTYRDSYNEQFF
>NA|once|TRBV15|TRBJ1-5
TGTGCCACCAGCAGGTTACCGAGGGGATCCGCGCCCCAGCATTTT
CATSRLPRGSAPQHF
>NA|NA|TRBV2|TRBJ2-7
TGTGCCAGCAGTGAGGGAACAACGTTGATTTACGAGCAGTACTTC
CASSEGTTLIYEQYF
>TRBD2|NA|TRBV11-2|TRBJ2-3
TGTGCCAGCAGCTTAGCGCGGGAGCGAGATACGCAGTATTTT
CASSLARERDTQYF
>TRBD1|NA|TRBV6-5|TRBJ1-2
TGTGCCAGCAGATACTACGGACAGGGAGACTATGGCTACACCTTC
CASRYYGQGDYGYTF
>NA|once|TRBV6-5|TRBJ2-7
TGTGCCAGCAGTTACTCGAGTGGGACAAATTTCTACGAGCAGTACTTC
CASSYSSGTNFYEQYF
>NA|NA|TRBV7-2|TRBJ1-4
TGTGCCAGCAGCCATTCGGACGGACTAACACGGGGCGAAAAACTGTTTTTT
CASSHSDGLTRGEKLFF
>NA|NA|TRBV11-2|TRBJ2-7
TGTGCCAGCAGCCCGCGGGACGACTCCTACGAGCAGTACTTC
CASSPRDDSYEQYF
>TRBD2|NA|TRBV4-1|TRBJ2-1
TGCGCCAGCAGCCAACTTCTAGCGGGTGAGCAGTTCTTC
CASSQLLAGEQFF
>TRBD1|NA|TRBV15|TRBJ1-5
TGTGCCACCAGCAGAGATCGCGCAGGGGGGTACTATCAGCCCCAGCATTTT
CATSRDRAGGYYQPQHF
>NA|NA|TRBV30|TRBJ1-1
TGTGCCTGGATAGACAGATCGAACACTGAAGCTTTCTTT
CAWIDRSNTEAFF
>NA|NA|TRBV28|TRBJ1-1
TGTGCCAGCCACGTGGGGATGAACACTGAAGCTTTCTTT
CASHVGMNTEAFF
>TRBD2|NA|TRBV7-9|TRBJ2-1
TGTGCCAGCAGCCGACTAGCGGGAGGCGTTGGTGAGCAGTTCTTC
CASSRLAGGVGEQFF